Listed below are T cell receptor beta chains from one sample, sequenced in a study of blood T cell repertoires in COVID-19. TCRdb keeps only in-frame clones here, not all; method: immunoSEQ multiplex PCR. The sample consists of approximately 120,000 clones, around 88% of them appearing once. Sequencing was done on a sample of peripheral blood. The source is a woman aged 50 to 60 who had recovered from COVID-19. CDR3s include the opening cysteine and the closing phenylalanine or tryptophan.

J: TRBJ2-2; V: TRBV30; CDR3: CAWTPGAGELFF
J: TRBJ2-5; V: TRBV4-2; CDR3: CASSQEVRLAGGLKQETQYF
J: TRBJ1-3; V: TRBV24-1; CDR3: CATSDPGGKSGNTIYF
J: TRBJ2-5; V: TRBV11-3; CDR3: CASSFDRGLGETQYF
J: TRBJ2-3; V: TRBV7-9; CDR3: CASSQGGSTDTQYF
J: TRBJ2-7; V: TRBV7-2; CDR3: CASSSTGYYEQYF
J: TRBJ1-5; V: TRBV6-1; CDR3: CASSEKRTRNQPQHF
J: TRBJ1-5; V: TRBV2; CDR3: CASSTQGIGQPQHF
J: TRBJ2-5; V: TRBV7-9; CDR3: CASSLDMETQYF
J: TRBJ2-1; V: TRBV6-2/TRBV6-3; CDR3: CASSYYRYNEQFF
J: TRBJ2-7; V: TRBV18; CDR3: CASSPRGTSVYEQYF
J: TRBJ1-1; V: TRBV23-1; CDR3: CASSSQVPLRAFF
J: TRBJ2-3; V: TRBV21-1; CDR3: CASSPRDIPSTDTQYF
J: TRBJ2-3; V: TRBV5-1; CDR3: CASSLAGFGTDTQYF
J: TRBJ1-1; V: TRBV2; CDR3: CASIRTADTEAFF
J: TRBJ2-3; V: TRBV6-5; CDR3: CASSPSGGVTDTQYF
J: TRBJ1-4; V: TRBV4-1; CDR3: CASSQAQGGGEKLFF
J: TRBJ2-1; V: TRBV5-1; CDR3: CASSLTGTGLNEQFF